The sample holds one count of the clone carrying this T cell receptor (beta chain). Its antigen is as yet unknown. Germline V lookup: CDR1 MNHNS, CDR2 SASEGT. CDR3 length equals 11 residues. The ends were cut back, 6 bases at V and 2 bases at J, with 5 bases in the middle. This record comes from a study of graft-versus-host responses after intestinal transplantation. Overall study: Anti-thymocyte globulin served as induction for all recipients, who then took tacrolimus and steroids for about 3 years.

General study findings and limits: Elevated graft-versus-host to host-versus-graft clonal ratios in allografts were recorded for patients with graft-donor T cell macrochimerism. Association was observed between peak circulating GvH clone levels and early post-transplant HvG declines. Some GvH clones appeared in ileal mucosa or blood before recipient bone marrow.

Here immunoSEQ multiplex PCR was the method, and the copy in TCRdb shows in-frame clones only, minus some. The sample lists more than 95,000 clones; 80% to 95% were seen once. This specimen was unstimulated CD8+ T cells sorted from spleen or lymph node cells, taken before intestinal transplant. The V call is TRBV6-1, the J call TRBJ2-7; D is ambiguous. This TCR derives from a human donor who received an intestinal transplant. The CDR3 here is CASSEAYEQYF. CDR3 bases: TGTGCCAGCAGCGAGGCCTACGAGCAGTACTTC.